This T cell receptor (beta chain) was captured by sequencing in a study of blood T cell repertoires in COVID-19. Study-wide context: There were acute and convalescent COVID-19 samples, and they came from the United States, Italy and Spain. PBMCs, B-cell-depleted T cells, or T cells were the source of the cDNA or gDNA that made up the material.

In germline, CDR1 is LNHDA, CDR2 SQIVND (reference sequence). The length of the CDR3 is 15 residues. V lost 4 bases to trimming and J lost 3 bases, with 16 bases between them. Per the original methods: Amplification with reference gene primers provided the estimates of nucleated cell counts. Measured with immunoSEQ multiplex PCR; TCRdb has only the in-frame clones, and not every one. V and J calls and clone size are those listed in that table; D and trimming were worked out from the DNA. The data hold about 130,000 clones, with approximately 82% observed a single time. Sequences were obtained from peripheral blood. The V call is TRBV19, the J call TRBJ2-7; possible D gene TRBD2, 7 bases. The TCR sequence derives from a man aged 55 to 70 with acute or convalescent COVID-19. The CDR3 sequence is CASSREGHGRYEQYF. For the CDR3, the DNA is TGTGCCAGTAGTAGGGAGGGACACGGACGCTACGAGCAGTACTTC.